The 13 T cell receptor beta chains below were found in one sample sequenced in a study of Tregs in tolerant kidney transplant recipients. The repertoire was sequenced with immunoSEQ multiplex PCR; TCRdb's copy has only in-frame clones and lacks some. The sample yields 200,000 to 300,000 clones, about 86% seen once. Sequencing used CD4+ T cells from blood. The receptor source for this set is a human donor in good health.

The rearrangement links TRBV5-1 to TRBJ2-5, with D perhaps matching TRBD1 (5 bases). Germline V gene lookup returns CDR1 SGHRS and CDR2 YFSETQ. The V gene lost 0 bases and the J gene lost 2 bases, with 11 bases spanning the gap. The CDR3 is made up of 15 amino acids. The CDR3 here is CASSLGGGAQETQYF. The CDR3 nucleotides read TGCGCCAGCAGCTTGGGGGGTGGGGCGCAAGAGACCCAGTACTTC.

This chain links TRBV12-5 with TRBJ1-5; D gene uncertain. The CDR3 consists of 15 residues. Trimming pared 3 bases from V and 3 bases from J, leaving 12 bases between. Germline V gives CDR1 LGHNT, CDR2 FRNRAP. The CDR3 DNA reads as TGTGCTAGTGGTTTTTTGGGGAGGACCAATCAGCCCCAGCATTTT. This sequence encodes CASGFLGRTNQPQHF.

V gene TRBV2 combines with J gene TRBJ2-7; D tentatively reads TRBD1 or TRBD2 (5 bases each). This CDR3 comprises 14 residues. Germline V gene lookup returns CDR1 SNHLY and CDR2 FYNNEI. V was shortened by 6 bases and J by 2 bases, with 14 bases between the two germline ends. The CDR3 coding sequence is TGTGCCAGCAGCCCCGGGACGGACCCCTACGAGCAGTACTTC. Its protein product is CASSPGTDPYEQYF.

The CDR3 nucleotides read TGTGCCAGTAGTATCAAACGAATCTCTGAAGCTTTCTTT. This gives the protein CASSIKRISEAFF. The V gene is TRBV19, the J gene TRBJ1-1; the D is unclear. Germline V gives CDR1 LNHDA, CDR2 SQIVND (reference sequence). The CDR3 consists of 13 residues. The V end was cut by 3 bases, the J end by 6 bases, with 11 bases between.

This clone was seen only a few times. CDR3 sequence (DNA): TGCGCCAGCAGTCTCGACAGGGAAGACACTGAAGCTTTCTTT. The encoded protein is CASSLDREDTEAFF. This sequence joins TRBV23-1 and TRBJ1-1, with 7 bases matching TRBD1. TRBV23-1 carries the ORF label, with uncertain function. The ends lost 4 bases at V and 3 bases at J; junction bases unmatched: 5. The CDR3 length is 14 residues.

The J gene is TRBJ1-3, the V gene TRBV10-1; D is possibly TRBD1 (6 bases). With 0 bases removed from V and 6 bases from J, the gap between germline ends came to 12 bases. The CDR3 is 15 amino acids. Germline-derived CDR1 and CDR2 are WNHNN and SYGVQD (reference sequence). The CDR3 reads CASSESATGLNTIYF. The CDR3 nucleotides are TGCGCCAGCAGTGAGTCGGCGACAGGATTAAACACCATATATTTT.

J is TRBJ2-3 and V is TRBV2, with D possibly being TRBD2 (7 bases). The length of the CDR3 is 15 residues. Germline CDR1 SNHLY, CDR2 FYNNEI. V dropped 6 bases and J dropped 3 bases, with 16 bases sitting between them. CDR3 bases: TGTGCCAGCAGGATGAGGAGGGGGGGGACAGATACGCAGTATTTT. It yields the protein CASRMRRGGTDTQYF.

J is TRBJ1-6 and V is TRBV30; maybe TRBD1 (6 bases). The germline V gene encodes CDR1 GTSNPN and CDR2 SVGIG (reference sequence). The CDR3 has 14 residues. Trimming left V 4 bases short and J 10 bases short, with 17 bases between. CDR3 sequence: CAWTSPQGSSPLHF. CDR3 nucleotides: TGTGCCTGGACCAGCCCCCAGGGGAGCTCACCCCTCCACTTT.

The chain recombines TRBV6-5 with TRBJ2-5, with 8 bases fitting TRBD2. Germline-derived CDR1 and CDR2 are MNHEY and SVGAGI. The CDR3 spans 14 residues. Trimming removed 2 bases from V and 4 bases from J; junction bases left unmatched: 3. The chain's CDR3 is CASSYHAGGETQYF. As DNA, the CDR3 is TGTGCCAGCAGTTACCACGCGGGAGGAGAGACCCAGTACTTC.

The chain recombines TRBV27 with TRBJ2-3; no clear D. Germline V lookup: CDR1 MNHEY, CDR2 SMNVEV (reference sequence). Between the trimmed V and J ends, which lost 5 bases and 6 bases, there was a span of 12 bases. There are 13 residues in the CDR3. The CDR3 reads CASSTKGRDTQYF. The CDR3 DNA reads as TGTGCCAGCAGTACGAAAGGTCGGGATACGCAGTATTTT.

The V and J genes are TRBV5-1 and TRBJ1-2, with TRBD1 matching over 10 bases. Germline lookup yields CDR1 SGHRS and CDR2 YFSETQ. The CDR3 covers 16 residues. The trim removed 3 bases at V and 1 base at J, leaving 6 bases unmatched. CDR3 loop: CASSSGQGSGNYGYTF. CDR3 in DNA: TGCGCCAGCAGCTCGGGACAGGGGAGTGGTAACTATGGCTACACCTTC.

This chain links TRBV5-1 with TRBJ1-2, with 9 bases matching TRBD1. J was trimmed by 7 bases and V by 4 bases; bases with no gene match: 8. The CDR3 has 14 amino acids. Germline V CDR1 and CDR2: SGHRS, YFSETQ. In DNA form, the CDR3 reads TGCGCCAGCAGCCCCGGGGGACAGGGAGGTGGCTACACCTTC. Translated, it gives CASSPGGQGGGYTF.

This clone was observed a few times. V gene TRBV9 combines with J gene TRBJ1-2, with D possibly TRBD1 on 5 matching bases. V was trimmed by 5 bases and J by 4 bases, leaving 15 bases between them. The CDR3 consists of 14 residues. Germline lookup yields CDR1 SGDLS and CDR2 YYNGEE. In nucleotides, the CDR3 is TGTGCCAGCAGTATGATAGGGGCGAGCTATGGCTACACCTTC. This encodes CASSMIGASYGYTF. The full variable domain, its missing parts supplied by reference TRBV9 and TRBJ1-2, is DSGVTQTPKHLITATGQRVTLRCSPRSGDLSVYWYQQSLDQGLQFLIQYYNGEERAKGNILERFSAQQFPDLHSELNLSSLELGDSALYFCASSMIGASYGYTFGSGTRLTVV.